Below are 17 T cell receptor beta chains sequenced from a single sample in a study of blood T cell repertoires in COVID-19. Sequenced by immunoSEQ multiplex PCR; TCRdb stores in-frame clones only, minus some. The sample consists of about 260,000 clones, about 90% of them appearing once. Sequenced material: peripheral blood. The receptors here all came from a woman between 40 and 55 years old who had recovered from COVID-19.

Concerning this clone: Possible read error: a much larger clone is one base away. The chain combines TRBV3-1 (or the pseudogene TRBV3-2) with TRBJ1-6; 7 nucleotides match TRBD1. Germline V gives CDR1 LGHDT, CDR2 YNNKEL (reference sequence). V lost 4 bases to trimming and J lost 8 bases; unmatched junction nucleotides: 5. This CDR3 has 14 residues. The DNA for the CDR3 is TGTGCCAGCAGCCCGACAGGGTTTGATTCACCCCTCCACTTT. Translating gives CASSPTGFDSPLHF.

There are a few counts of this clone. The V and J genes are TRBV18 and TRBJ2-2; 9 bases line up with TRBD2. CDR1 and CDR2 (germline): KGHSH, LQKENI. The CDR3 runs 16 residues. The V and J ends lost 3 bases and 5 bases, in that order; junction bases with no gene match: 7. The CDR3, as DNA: TGTGCCAGCTCACCTAGGACTAGCGTCGAAACCGGGGAGCTGTTTTTT. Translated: CASSPRTSVETGELFF.

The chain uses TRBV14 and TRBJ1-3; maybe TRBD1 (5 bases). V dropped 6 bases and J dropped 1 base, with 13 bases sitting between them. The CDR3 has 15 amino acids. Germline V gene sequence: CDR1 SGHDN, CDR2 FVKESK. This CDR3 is CASSLLAGSGNTIYF. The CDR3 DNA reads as TGTGCCAGCAGTCTCCTCGCAGGGTCTGGAAACACCATATATTTT.

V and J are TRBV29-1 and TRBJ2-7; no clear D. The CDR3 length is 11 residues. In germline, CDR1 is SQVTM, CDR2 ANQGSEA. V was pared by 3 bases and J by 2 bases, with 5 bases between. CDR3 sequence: CSVESAYEQYF. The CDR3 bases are TGCAGCGTTGAGTCGGCCTACGAGCAGTACTTC.

CDR3 residues: CTSSPPDRGLSPLHF. DNA for the CDR3: TGCACCAGCAGCCCACCGGACAGGGGGCTTTCACCCCTCCACTTT. The chain links TRBV1 to TRBJ1-6; the D segment call TRBD1 is taken from the table without a DNA check. TRBV1 is reported as a pseudogene. This CDR3 comprises 15 residues.

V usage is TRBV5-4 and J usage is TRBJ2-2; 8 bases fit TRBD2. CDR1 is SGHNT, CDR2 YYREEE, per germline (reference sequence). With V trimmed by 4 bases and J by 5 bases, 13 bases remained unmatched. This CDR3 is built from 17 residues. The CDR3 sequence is CASSPAVGLAITGELFF. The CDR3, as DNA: TGTGCCAGCAGCCCGGCAGTAGGACTAGCTATAACCGGGGAGCTGTTTTTT.

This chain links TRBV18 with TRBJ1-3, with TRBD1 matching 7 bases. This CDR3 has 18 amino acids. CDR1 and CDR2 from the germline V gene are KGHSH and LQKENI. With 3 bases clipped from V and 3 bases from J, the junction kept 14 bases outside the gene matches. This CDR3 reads CASSPKDRPPIFGNTIYF. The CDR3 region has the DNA TGTGCCAGCTCACCTAAGGACAGGCCTCCGATCTTTGGAAACACCATATATTTT.

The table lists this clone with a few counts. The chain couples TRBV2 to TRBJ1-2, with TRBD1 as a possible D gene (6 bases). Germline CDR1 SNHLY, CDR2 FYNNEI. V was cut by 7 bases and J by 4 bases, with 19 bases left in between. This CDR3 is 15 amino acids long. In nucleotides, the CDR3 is TGTGCCAGCACCCTCCTGGGGGGGGGCGGCTATGGCTACACCTTC. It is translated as CASTLLGGGGYGYTF.

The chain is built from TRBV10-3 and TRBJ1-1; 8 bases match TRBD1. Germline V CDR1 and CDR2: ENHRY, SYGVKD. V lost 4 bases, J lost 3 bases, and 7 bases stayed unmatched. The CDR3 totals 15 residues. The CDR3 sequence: CAISAGQGDYTEAFF. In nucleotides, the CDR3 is TGTGCCATCAGTGCCGGACAGGGCGACTACACTGAAGCTTTCTTT.

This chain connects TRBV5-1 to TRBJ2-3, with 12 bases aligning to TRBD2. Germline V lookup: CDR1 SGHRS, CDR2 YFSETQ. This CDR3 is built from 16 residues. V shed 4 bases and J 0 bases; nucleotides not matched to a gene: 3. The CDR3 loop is CASSPGLAGSTDTQYF. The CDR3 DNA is TGCGCCAGCAGCCCCGGACTAGCGGGGAGCACAGATACGCAGTATTTT.

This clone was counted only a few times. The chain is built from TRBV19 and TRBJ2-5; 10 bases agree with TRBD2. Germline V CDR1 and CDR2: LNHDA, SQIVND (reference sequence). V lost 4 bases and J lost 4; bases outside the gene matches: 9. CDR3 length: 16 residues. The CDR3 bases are TGTGCCAGTAGTACCTCAGCGGGGGGGCTTCGAGAGACCCAGTACTTC. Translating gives CASSTSAGGLRETQYF.

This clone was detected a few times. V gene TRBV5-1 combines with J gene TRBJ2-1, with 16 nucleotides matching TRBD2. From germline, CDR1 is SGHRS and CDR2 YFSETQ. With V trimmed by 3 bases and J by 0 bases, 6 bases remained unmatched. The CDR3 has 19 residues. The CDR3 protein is CASSSGTSGGGSSYNEQFF. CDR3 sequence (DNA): TGCGCCAGCAGCTCCGGGACTAGCGGGGGGGGAAGCTCCTACAATGAGCAGTTCTTC.

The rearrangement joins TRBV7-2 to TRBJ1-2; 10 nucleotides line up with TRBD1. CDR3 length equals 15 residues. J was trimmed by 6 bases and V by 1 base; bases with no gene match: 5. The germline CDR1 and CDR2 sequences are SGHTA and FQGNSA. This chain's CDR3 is CASSLVGTGVDGYTF. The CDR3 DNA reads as TGTGCCAGCAGCTTAGTAGGGACAGGGGTCGATGGCTACACCTTC.

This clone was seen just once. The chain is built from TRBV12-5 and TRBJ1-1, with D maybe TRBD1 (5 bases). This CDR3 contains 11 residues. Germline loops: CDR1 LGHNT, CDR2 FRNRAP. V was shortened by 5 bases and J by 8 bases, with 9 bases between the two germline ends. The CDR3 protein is CASGAGQEAFF. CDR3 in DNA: TGTGCTAGTGGTGCCGGACAAGAAGCTTTCTTT.

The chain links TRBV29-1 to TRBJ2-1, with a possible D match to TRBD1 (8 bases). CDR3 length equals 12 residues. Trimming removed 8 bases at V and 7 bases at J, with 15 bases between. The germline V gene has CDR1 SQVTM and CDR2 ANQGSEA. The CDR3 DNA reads TGCAGCTTCGGACAGGGAGGGAATGAGCAGTTCTTC. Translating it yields CSFGQGGNEQFF.

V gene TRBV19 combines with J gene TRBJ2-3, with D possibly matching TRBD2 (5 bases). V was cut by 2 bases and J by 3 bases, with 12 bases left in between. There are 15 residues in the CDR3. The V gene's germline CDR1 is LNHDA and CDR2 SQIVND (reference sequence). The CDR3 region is CASSINGDKTDTQYF. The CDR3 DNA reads TGTGCCAGTAGTATAAACGGGGATAAGACAGATACGCAGTATTTT.

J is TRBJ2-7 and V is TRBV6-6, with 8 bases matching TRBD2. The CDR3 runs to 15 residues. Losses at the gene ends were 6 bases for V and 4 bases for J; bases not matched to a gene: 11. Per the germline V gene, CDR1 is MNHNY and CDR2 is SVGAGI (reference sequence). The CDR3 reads CASRRPGGKEYEQYF. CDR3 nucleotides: TGTGCCAGCAGGCGCCCGGGGGGGAAAGAGTACGAGCAGTACTTC.